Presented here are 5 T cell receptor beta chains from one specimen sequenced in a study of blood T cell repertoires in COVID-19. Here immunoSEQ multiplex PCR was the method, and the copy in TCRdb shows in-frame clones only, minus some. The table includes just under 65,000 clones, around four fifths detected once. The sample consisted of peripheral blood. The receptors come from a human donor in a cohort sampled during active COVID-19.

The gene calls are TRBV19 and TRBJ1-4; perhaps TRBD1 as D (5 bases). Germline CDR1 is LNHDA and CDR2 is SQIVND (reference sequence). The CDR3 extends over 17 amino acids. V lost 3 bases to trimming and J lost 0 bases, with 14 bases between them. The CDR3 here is CASSIEAGPATNEKLFF. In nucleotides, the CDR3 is TGTGCCAGTAGTATTGAGGCGGGGCCTGCAACTAATGAAAAACTGTTTTTT.

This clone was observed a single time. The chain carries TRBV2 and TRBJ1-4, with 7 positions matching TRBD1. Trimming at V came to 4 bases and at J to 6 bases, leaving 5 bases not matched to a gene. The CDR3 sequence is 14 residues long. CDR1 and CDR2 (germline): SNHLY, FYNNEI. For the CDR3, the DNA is TGTGCCAGCAGTGCGACAGGGAGTTATGAAAAACTGTTTTTT. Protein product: CASSATGSYEKLFF. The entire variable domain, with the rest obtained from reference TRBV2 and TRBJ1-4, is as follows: EPEVTQTPSHQVTQMGQEVILRCVPISNHLYFYWYRQILGQKVEFLVSFYNNEISEKSEIFDDQFSVERPDGSNFTLKIRSTKLEDSAMYFCASSATGSYEKLFFGSGTQLSVL.

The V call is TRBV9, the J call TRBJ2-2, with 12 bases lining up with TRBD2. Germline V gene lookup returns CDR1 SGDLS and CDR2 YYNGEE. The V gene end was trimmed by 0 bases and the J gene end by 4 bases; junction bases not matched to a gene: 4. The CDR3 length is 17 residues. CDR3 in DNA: TGTGCCAGCAGCGTAGGACTGACTAGCGGGGGCACCGGGGAGCTGTTTTTT. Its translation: CASSVGLTSGGTGELFF.

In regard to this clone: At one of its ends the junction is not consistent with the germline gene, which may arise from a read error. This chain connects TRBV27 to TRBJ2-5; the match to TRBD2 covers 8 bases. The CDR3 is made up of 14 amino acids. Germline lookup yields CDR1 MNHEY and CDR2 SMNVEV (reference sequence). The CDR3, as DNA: TGTGCCAGCAGTTTCGGGGGGGCCCAACAGACCCAGTACTTC. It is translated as CASSFGGAQQTQYF.

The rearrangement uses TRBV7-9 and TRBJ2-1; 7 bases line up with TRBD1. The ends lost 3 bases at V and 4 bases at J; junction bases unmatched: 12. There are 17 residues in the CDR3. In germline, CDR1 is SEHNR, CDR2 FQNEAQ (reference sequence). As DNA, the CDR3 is TGTGCCAGCAGCTTCGGGACAGCGCGACTGATTTACAATGAGCAGTTCTTC. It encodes CASSFGTARLIYNEQFF.